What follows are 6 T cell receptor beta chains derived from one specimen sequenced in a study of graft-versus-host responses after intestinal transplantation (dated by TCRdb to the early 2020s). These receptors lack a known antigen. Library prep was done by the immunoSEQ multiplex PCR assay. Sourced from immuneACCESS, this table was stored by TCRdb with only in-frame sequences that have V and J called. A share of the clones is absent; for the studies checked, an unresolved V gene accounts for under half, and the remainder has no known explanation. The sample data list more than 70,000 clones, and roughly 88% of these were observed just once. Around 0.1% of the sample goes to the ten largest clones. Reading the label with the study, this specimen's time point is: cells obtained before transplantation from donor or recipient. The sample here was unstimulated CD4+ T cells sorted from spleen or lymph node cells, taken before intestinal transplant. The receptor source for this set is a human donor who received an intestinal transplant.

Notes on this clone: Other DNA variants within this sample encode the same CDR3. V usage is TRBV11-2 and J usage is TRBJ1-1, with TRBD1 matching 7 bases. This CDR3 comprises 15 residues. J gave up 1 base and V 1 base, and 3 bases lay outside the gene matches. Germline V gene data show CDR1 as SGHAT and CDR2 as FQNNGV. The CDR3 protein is CASSLVGQQNTEAFF. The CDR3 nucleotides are TGTGCCAGCAGCTTAGTGGGACAGCAGAACACTGAAGCTTTCTTT.

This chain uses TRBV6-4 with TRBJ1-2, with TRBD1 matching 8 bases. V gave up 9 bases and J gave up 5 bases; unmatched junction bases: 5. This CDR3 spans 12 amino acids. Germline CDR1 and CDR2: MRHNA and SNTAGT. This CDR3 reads CARQGEFYGYTF. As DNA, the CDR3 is TGTGCCAGACAGGGGGAATTTTATGGCTACACCTTC.

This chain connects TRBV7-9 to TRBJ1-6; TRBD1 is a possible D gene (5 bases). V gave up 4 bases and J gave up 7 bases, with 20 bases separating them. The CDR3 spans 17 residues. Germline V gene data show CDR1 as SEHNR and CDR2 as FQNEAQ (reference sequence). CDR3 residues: CASSSLGGLGPNSPLHF. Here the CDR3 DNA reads TGTGCCAGCAGCTCTCTGGGGGGGTTAGGACCGAATTCACCCCTCCACTTT.

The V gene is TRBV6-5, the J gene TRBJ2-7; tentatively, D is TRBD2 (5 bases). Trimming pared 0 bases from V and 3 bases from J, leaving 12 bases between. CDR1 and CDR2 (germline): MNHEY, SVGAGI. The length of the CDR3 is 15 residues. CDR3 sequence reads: CASSYSGRRNYEQYF. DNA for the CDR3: TGTGCCAGCAGTTACTCGGGAAGGAGGAACTACGAGCAGTACTTC.

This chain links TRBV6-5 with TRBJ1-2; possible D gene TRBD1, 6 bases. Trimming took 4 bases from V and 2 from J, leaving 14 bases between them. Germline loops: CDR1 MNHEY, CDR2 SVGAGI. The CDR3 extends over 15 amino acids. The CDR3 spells CASSSRTAPNYGYTF. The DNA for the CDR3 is TGTGCCAGCAGTTCGCGGACAGCCCCGAACTATGGCTACACCTTC.

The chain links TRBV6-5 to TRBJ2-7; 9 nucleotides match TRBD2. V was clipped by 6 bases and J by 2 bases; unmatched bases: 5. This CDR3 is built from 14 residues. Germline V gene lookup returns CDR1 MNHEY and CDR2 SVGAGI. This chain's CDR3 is CASRRLADTYEQYF. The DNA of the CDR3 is TGTGCCAGCAGGCGACTAGCGGACACCTACGAGCAGTACTTC.